One and the same sample provided the 2 T cell receptor beta chains below, sequenced in a study of blood T cell repertoires in COVID-19. Sequenced by immunoSEQ multiplex PCR; TCRdb stores in-frame clones only, minus some. The table shows hundreds of thousands of clones, with approximately 84% occurring only once. The sequenced sample was peripheral blood. These receptors originate from a human donor in a cohort sampled during active COVID-19.

J is TRBJ1-1 and V is TRBV7-2; 10 nucleotides match TRBD1. V trimming: 0 bases; J trimming: 3 bases; junction bases outside the gene matches: 7. Germline V gene data show CDR1 as SGHTA and CDR2 as FQGNSA. The CDR3 length is 17 residues. CDR3 DNA: TGTGCCAGCAGCTTAGCCGGGACAGGGGCGCGGGACACTGAAGCTTTCTTT. Translation: CASSLAGTGARDTEAFF.

This clone was seen a few times. The genes are TRBV7-9 and TRBJ2-1; 11 bases are shared with TRBD2. Germline trimming cut 5 bases from V and 4 bases from J; bases unmatched to any gene: 4. This CDR3 is 15 amino acids long. Germline-derived CDR1 and CDR2 are SEHNR and FQNEAQ (reference sequence). The CDR3 spells CASSPRLAGYNEQFF. The CDR3 bases are TGTGCCAGCAGCCCCAGACTAGCGGGGTACAATGAGCAGTTCTTC.